One sample yielded the 2 T cell receptor beta chains listed below, sequenced in a study of cytomegalovirus exposure and HLA in healthy donors. Only in-frame clones appear in the TCRdb table, and some are missing; sequencing was by immunoSEQ multiplex PCR. The sample has fewer than 200,000 clones; less than 85% are singletons. The sequencing input was PBMCs. The receptors come from a man between 18 and 29 years old in good health and CMV-seropositive.

This chain links TRBV5-8 with TRBJ2-5, with 9 bases identical to TRBD1. V lost 4 bases to trimming and J lost 2 bases; unmatched junction nucleotides: 3. The CDR3 extends over 14 amino acids. Germline V gene sequence: CDR1 SGHTS, CDR2 YDEGEE. The CDR3 DNA is TGTGCCAGCAGCATAGGACAGGGGCAAGAGACCCAGTACTTC. Residues: CASSIGQGQETQYF.

This clone has a single count. J is TRBJ2-3 and V is TRBV6-6, with D maybe TRBD1 (6 bases). Trimming removed 6 bases at V and 0 bases at J, with 13 bases between. Germline V gene lookup returns CDR1 MNHNY and CDR2 SVGAGI (reference sequence). CDR3 length equals 15 residues. This chain's CDR3 is CASRIQGTSTDTQYF. The CDR3 coding sequence is TGTGCCAGCAGGATACAGGGCACTAGCACAGATACGCAGTATTTT.